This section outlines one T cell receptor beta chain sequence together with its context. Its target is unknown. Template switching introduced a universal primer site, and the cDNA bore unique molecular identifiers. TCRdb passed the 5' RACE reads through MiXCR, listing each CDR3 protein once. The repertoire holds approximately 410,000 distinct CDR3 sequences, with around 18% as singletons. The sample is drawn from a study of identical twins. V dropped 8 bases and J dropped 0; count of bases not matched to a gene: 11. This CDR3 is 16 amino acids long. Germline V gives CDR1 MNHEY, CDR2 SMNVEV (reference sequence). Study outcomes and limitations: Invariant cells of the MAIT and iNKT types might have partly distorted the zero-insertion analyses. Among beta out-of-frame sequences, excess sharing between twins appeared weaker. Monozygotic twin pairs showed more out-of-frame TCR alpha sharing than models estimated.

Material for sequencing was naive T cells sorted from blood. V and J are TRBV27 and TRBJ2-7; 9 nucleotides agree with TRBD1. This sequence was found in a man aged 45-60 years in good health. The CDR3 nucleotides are TGTGCCAGCGGATCAAATCCGGGACAGGGCTCCTACGAGCAGTACTTC. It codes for CASGSNPGQGSYEQYF.